These 2 T cell receptor beta chains came from one sample sequenced in a study of cytomegalovirus exposure and HLA in healthy donors. Vbeta (60) and Jbeta (13) primers were used in the PCR. Clones were read by immunoSEQ multiplex PCR, and TCRdb kept only the in-frame ones, dropping some. The sample includes 150,000 to 200,000 clones, approximately 80% seen only once; the top ten take 8.5%. Material for sequencing was PBMCs. The receptors were gathered from a male donor in good health and CMV-seropositive.

This clone occurred a few times. This chain connects TRBV18 to TRBJ2-1; D might be TRBD1 (6 bases). V was trimmed by 1 base and J by 6 bases, leaving 7 bases between them. From germline, CDR1 is KGHSH and CDR2 LQKENI. The CDR3 has 13 amino acids. The CDR3 sequence: CASSPQGGNEQFF. The DNA of the CDR3 is TGTGCCAGCTCACCACAAGGGGGCAATGAGCAGTTCTTC. Full variable domain (outside the CDR3, taken from reference TRBV18 and TRBJ2-1): NAGVMQNPRHLVRRRGQEARLRCSPMKGHSHVYWYRQLPEEGLKFMVYLQKENIIDESGMPKERFSAEFPKEGPSILRIQQVVRGDSAAYFCASSPQGGNEQFFGPGTRLTVL.

The V and J genes are TRBV2 and TRBJ1-4; D not certain. The CDR3 extends over 14 amino acids. In germline, CDR1 is SNHLY, CDR2 FYNNEI. Deletions cut 10 bases from V and 7 bases from J, with 19 bases between. The CDR3 region is CATKTGEGGEKLFF. Written as DNA, the CDR3 is TGTGCCACCAAAACCGGGGAGGGAGGTGAAAAACTGTTTTTT. Full variable domain (rest looked up from reference TRBV2 and TRBJ1-4): EPEVTQTPSHQVTQMGQEVILRCVPISNHLYFYWYRQILGQKVEFLVSFYNNEISEKSEIFDDQFSVERPDGSNFTLKIRSTKLEDSAMYFCATKTGEGGEKLFFGSGTQLSVL.